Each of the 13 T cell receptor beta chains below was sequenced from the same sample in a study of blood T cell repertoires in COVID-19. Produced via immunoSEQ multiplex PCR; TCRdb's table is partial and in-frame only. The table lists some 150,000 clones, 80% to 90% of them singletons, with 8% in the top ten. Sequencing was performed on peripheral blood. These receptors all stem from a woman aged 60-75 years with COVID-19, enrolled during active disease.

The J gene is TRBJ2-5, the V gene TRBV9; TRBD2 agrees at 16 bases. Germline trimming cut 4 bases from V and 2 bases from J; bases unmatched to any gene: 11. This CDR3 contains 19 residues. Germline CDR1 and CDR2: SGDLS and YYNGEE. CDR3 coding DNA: TGTGCCAGCAGCACTTCTCCCGGGACTAGCGGGGGGGAGCAAGAGACCCAGTACTTC. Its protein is CASSTSPGTSGGEQETQYF.

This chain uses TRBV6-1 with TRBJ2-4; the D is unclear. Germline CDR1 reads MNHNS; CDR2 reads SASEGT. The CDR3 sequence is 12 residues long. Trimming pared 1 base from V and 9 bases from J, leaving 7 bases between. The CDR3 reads CASSEDSIIQYF. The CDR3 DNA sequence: TGTGCCAGCAGTGAAGATAGCATCATTCAGTACTTC.

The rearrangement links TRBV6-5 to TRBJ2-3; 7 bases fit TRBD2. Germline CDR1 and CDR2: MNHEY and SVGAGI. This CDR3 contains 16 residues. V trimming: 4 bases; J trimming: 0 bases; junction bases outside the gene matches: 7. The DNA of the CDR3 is TGTGCCAGCAGTTGGGGGGGACCAGCAAGCACAGATACGCAGTATTTT. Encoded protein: CASSWGGPASTDTQYF.

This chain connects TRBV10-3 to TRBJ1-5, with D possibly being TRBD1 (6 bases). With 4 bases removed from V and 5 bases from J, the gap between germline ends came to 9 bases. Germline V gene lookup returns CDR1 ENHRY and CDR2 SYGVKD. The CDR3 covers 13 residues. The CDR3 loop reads CAISGGGHQPQHF. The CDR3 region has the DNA TGTGCCATCAGTGGAGGGGGACATCAGCCCCAGCATTTT.

CDR3 sequence (DNA): TGTGCCAGCAGTTTATGGCGGGGCACAGATACGCAGTATTTT. This encodes CASSLWRGTDTQYF. J is TRBJ2-3 and V is TRBV27; perhaps TRBD2 as D (5 bases). The germline V and J ends were trimmed by 1 base and 1 base, with 6 bases remaining between them. The CDR3 loop spans 14 amino acids. The germline CDR1 and CDR2 sequences are MNHEY and SMNVEV (reference sequence).

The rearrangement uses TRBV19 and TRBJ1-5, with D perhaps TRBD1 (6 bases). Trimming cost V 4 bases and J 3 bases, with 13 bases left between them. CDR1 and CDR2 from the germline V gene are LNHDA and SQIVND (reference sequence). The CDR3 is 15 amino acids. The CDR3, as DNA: TGTGCCAGTAGTAGTGGCCGGACAGTCAATCAGCCCCAGCATTTT. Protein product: CASSSGRTVNQPQHF.

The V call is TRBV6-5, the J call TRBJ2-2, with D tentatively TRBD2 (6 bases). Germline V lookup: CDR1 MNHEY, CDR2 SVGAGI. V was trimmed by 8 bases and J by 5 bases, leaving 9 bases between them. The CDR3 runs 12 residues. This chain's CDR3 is CASPEGTGELFF. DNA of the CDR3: TGTGCCAGCCCGGAGGGTACCGGGGAGCTGTTTTTT.

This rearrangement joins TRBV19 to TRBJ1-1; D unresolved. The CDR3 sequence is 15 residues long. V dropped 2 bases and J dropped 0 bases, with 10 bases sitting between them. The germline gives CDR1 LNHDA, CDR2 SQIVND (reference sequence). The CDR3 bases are TGTGCCAGTAGTATAAACCGACTGATGAACACTGAAGCTTTCTTT. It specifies CASSINRLMNTEAFF.

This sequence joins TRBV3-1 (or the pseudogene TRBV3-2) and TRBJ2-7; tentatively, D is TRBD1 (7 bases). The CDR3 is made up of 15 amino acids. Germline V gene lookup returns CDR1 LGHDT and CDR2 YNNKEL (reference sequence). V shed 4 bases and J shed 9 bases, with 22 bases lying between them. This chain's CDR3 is CASSPPGGSRDGQYF. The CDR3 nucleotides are TGTGCCAGCAGCCCCCCAGGGGGGTCGAGGGACGGGCAGTACTTC.

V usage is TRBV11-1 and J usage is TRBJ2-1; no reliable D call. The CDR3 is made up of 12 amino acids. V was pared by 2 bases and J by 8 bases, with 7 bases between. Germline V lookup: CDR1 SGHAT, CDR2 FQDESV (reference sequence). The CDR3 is CASSLKLYEQFF. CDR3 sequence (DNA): TGTGCCAGCAGCTTAAAATTATATGAGCAGTTCTTC.

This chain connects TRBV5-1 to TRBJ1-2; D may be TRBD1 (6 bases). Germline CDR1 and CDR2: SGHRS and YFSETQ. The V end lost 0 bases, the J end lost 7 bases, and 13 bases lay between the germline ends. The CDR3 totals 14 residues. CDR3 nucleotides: TGCGCCAGCAGCTTGGTGGGCAGGGGATCTGGCTACACCTTC. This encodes CASSLVGRGSGYTF.

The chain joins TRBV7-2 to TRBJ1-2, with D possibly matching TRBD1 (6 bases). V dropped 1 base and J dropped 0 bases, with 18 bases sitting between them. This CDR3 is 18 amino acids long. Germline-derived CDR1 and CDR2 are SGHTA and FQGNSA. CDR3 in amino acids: CASSLERGGRRPNYGYTF. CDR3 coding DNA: TGTGCCAGCAGCTTAGAACGGGGGGGCAGGCGACCTAACTATGGCTACACCTTC.

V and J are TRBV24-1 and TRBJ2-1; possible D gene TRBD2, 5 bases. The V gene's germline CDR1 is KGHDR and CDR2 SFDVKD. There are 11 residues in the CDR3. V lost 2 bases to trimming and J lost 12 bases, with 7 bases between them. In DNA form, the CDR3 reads TGTGCCACCAGTGATTCTCGGGGGCAGTTCTTC. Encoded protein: CATSDSRGQFF.